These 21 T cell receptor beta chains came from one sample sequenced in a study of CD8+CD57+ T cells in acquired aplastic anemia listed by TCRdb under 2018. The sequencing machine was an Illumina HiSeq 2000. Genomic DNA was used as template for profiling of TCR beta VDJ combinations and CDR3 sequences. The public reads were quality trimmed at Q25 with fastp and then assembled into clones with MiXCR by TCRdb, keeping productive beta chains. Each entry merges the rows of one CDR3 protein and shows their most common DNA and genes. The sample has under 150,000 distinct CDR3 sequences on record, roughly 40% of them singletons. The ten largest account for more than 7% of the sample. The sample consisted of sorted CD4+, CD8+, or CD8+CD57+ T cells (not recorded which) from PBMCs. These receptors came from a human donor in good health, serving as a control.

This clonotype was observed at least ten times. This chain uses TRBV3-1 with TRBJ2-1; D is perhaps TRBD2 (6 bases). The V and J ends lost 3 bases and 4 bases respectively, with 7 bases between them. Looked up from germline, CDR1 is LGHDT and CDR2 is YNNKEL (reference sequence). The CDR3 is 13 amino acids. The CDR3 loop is CASSQGTYNEQFF. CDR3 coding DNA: TGTGCCAGCAGCCAGGGGACTTACAATGAGCAGTTCTTC.

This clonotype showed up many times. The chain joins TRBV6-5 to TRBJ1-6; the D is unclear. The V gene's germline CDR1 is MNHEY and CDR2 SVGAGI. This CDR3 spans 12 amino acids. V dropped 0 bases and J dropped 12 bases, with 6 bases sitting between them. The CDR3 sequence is CASSYSTGPLHF. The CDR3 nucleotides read TGTGCCAGCAGTTACTCGACTGGACCCCTCCACTTT.

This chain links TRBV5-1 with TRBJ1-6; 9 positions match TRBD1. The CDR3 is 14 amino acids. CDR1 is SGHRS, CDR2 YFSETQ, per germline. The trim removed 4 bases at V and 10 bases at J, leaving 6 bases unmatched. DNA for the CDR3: TGCGCCAGCAGCCAGACAGGGGGAGGGTCACCCCTCCACTTT. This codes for CASSQTGGGSPLHF.

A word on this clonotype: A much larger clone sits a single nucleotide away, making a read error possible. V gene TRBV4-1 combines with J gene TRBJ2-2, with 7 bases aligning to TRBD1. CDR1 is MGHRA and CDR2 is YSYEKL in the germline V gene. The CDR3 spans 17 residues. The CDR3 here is CASGQLGQLSNTGELFF. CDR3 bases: TGCGCCAGCGGCCAATTGGGACAGTTGTCGAACACCGGGGAGCTGTTTTTT.

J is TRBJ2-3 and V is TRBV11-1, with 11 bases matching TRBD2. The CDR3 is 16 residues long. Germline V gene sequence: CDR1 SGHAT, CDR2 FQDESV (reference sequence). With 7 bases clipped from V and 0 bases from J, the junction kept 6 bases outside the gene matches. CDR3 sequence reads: CASTLRTSGSTDTQYF. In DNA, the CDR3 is TGTGCCAGCACCCTCAGGACTAGCGGGAGCACAGATACGCAGTATTTT.

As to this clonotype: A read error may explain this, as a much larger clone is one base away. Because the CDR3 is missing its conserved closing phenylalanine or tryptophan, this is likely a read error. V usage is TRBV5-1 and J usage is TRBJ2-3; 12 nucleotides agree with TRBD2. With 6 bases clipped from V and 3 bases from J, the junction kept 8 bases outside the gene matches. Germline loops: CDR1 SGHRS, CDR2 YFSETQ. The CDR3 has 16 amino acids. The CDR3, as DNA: TGCGCCAGCAACCCAACTAGCGGGGGGATAACAGATACGCAGTATTCT. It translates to CASNPTSGGITDTQYS.

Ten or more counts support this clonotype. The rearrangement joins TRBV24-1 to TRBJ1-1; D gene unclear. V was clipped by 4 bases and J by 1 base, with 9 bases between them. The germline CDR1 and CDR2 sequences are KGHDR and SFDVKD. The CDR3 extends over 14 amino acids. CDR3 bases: TGTGCCACCAGTGAATCGGCGGGGAACACTGAAGCTTTCTTT. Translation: CATSESAGNTEAFF.

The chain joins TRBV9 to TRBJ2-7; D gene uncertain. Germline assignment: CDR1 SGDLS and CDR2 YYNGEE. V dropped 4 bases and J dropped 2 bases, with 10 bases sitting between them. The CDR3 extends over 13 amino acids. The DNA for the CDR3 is TGTGCCAGCAGCCCAAGGGATACCTACGAGCAGTACTTC. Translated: CASSPRDTYEQYF.

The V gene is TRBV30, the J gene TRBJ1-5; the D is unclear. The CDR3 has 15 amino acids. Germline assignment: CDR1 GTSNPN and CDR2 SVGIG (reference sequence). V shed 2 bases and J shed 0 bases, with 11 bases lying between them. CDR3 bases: TGTGCCTGGAGTCCCGGGGTTTATAGCAATCAGCCCCAGCATTTT. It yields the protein CAWSPGVYSNQPQHF.

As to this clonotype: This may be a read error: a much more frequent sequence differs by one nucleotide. For the CDR3, the DNA is TGTGCCAGCAGCTTCAGCCCCGCTACTCCCGGGGAGCTGTTTTTT. This sequence encodes CASSFSPATPGELFF. V and J are TRBV11-3 and TRBJ2-2; D gene ambiguous. The CDR3 runs to 15 residues. V lost 3 bases and J lost 6, with 14 bases in between. Germline V gene data show CDR1 as SGHNT and CDR2 as YENEEA.

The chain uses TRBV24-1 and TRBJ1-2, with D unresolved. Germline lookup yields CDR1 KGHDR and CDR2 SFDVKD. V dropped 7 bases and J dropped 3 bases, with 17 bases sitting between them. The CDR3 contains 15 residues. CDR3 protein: CATSSLVTGDYGYTF. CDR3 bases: TGTGCCACCAGCAGCTTGGTCACTGGGGACTATGGCTACACCTTC.

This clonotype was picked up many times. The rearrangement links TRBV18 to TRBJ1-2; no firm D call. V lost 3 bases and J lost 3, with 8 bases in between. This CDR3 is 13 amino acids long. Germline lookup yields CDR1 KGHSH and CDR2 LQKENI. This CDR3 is CASSPGPDYGYTF. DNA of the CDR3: TGTGCCAGCTCACCTGGTCCTGACTATGGCTACACCTTC.

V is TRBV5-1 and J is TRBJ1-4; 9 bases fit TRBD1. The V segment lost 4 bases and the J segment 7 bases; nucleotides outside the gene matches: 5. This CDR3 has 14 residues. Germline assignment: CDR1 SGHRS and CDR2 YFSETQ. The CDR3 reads CASSEGTGIEKLFF. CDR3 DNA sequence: TGCGCCAGCAGCGAAGGGACAGGGATTGAAAAACTGTTTTTT.

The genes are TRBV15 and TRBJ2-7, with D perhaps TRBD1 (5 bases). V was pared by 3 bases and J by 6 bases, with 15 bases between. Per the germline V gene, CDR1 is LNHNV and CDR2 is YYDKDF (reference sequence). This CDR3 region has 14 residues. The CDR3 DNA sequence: TGTGCCACCAGCAGTAACCCGACAGTGGTCGAGCAGTACTTC. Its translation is CATSSNPTVVEQYF. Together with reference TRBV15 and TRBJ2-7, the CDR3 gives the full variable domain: DAMVIQNPRYQVTQFGKPVTLSCSQTLNHNVMYWYQQKSSQAPKLLFHYYDKDFNNEADTPDNFQSRRPNTSFCFLDIRSPGLGDTAMYLCATSSNPTVVEQYFGPGTRLTVT.

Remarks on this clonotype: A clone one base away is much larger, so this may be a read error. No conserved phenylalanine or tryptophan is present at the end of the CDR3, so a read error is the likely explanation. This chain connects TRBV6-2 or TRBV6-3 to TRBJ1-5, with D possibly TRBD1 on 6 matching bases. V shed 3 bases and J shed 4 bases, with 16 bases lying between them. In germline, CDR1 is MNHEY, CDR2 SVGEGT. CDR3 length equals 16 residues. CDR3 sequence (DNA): TGTGCCAGCAGTTATTATGGGGACAATACAAATCAGCCCCAGCATCTT. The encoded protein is CASSYYGDNTNQPQHL.

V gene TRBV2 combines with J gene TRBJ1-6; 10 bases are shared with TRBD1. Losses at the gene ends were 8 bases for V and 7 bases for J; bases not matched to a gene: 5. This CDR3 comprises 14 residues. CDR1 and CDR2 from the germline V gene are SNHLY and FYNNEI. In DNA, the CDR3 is TGTGCCAGCTGTCCGGGACAGGGGAATTCACCCCTCCACTTT. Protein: CASCPGQGNSPLHF.

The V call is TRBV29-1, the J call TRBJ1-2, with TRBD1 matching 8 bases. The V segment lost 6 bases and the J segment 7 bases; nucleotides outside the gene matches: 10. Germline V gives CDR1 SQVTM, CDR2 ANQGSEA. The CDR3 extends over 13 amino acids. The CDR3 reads CSVLGQAEGGYTF. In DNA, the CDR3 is TGCAGCGTATTGGGACAGGCCGAGGGTGGCTACACCTTC.

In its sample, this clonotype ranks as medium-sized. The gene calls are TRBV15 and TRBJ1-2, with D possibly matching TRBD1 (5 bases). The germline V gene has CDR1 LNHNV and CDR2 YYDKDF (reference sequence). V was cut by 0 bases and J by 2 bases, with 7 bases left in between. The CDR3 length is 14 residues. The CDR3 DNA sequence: TGTGCCACCAGCAGAGACAGGGCCAACTATGGCTACACCTTC. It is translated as CATSRDRANYGYTF.

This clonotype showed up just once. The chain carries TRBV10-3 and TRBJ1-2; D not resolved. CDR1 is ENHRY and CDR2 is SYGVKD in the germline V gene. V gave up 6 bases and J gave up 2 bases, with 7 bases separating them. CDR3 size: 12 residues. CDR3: CAIRKDNYGYTF. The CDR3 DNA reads TGTGCCATCAGAAAGGACAACTATGGCTACACCTTC.

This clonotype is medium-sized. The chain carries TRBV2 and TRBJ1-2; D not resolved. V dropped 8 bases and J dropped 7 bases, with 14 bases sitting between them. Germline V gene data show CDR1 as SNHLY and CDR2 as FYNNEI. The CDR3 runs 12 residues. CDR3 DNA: TGTGCCAGCGGGCACAGAGGATTTGGCTACACCTTC. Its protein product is CASGHRGFGYTF.

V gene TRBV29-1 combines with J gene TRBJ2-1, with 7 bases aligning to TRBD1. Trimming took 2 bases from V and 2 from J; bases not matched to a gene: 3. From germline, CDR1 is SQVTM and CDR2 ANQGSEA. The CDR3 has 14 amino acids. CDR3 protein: CSVESGTAYNEQFF. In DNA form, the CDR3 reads TGCAGCGTTGAATCTGGGACAGCCTACAATGAGCAGTTCTTC.